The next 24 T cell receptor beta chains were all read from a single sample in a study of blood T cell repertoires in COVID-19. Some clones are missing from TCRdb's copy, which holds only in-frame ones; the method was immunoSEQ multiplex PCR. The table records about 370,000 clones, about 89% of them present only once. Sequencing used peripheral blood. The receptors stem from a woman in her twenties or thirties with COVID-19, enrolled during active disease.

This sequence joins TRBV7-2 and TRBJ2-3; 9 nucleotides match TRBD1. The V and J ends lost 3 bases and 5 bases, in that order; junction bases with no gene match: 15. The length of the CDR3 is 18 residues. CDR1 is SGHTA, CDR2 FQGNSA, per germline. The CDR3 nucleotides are TGTGCCAGCAGCTTGGGTTTAGGTACAGGGGGCAGGGGAGATACGCAGTATTTT. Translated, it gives CASSLGLGTGGRGDTQYF. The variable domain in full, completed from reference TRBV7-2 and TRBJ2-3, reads GAGVSQSPSNKVTEKGKDVELRCDPISGHTALYWYRQSLGQGLEFLIYFQGNSAPDKSGLPSDRFSAERTGGSVSTLTIQRTQQEDSAVYLCASSLGLGTGGRGDTQYFGPGTRLTVL.

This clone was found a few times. CDR3 loop: CASSRGQTNQPQHF. For the CDR3, the DNA is TGTGCCAGCAGCCGAGGACAGACCAATCAGCCCCAGCATTTT. The chain uses TRBV11-2 and TRBJ1-5; tentatively, D is TRBD1 (6 bases). Looked up from germline, CDR1 is SGHAT and CDR2 is FQNNGV. Trimming removed 5 bases at V and 3 bases at J, with 11 bases between. This CDR3 is built from 14 residues.

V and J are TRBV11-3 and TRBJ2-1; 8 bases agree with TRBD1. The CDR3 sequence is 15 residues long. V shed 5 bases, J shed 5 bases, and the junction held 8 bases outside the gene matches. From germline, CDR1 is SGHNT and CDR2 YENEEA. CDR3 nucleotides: TGTGCCAGCAGCCTCGTGGGACAGGCCCACAATGAGCAGTTCTTC. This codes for CASSLVGQAHNEQFF.

The CDR3 sequence: CASSVAPDRGQVDIQYF. The DNA for the CDR3 is TGTGCCAGCAGCGTAGCTCCCGACAGGGGGCAGGTAGACATTCAGTACTTC. This rearrangement joins TRBV9 to TRBJ2-4; 10 positions match TRBD1. The ends lost 0 bases at V and 8 bases at J; junction bases unmatched: 11. Germline CDR1 reads SGDLS; CDR2 reads YYNGEE. CDR3 length: 17 residues.

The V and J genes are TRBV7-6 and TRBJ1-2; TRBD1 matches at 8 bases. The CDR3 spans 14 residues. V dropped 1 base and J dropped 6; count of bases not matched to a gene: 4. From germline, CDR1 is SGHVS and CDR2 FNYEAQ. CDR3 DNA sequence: TGTGCCAGCAGCTTAGTAACAGGGGGGGATGGCTACACCTTC. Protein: CASSLVTGGDGYTF.

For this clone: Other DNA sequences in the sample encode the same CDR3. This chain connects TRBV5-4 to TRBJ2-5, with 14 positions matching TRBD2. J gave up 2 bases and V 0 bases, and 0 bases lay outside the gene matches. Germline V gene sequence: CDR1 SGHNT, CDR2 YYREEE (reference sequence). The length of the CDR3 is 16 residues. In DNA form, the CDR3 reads TGTGCCAGCAGCTTGGGACTAGCGGGGGGGCAAGAGACCCAGTACTTC. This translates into CASSLGLAGGQETQYF.

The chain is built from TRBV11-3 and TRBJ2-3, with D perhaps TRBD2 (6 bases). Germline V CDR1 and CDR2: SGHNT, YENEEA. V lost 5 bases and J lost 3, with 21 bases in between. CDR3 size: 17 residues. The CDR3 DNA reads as TGTGCCAGCAGCCAACAAGGGACTCCTCTGTCGACAGATACGCAGTATTTT. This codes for CASSQQGTPLSTDTQYF.

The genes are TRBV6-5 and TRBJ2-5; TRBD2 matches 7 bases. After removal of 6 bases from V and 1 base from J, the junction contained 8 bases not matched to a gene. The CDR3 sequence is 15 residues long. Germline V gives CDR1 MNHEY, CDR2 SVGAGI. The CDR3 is CASSLTSLRQETQYF. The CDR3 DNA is TGTGCCAGCAGCTTGACTAGCCTCCGCCAAGAGACCCAGTACTTC.

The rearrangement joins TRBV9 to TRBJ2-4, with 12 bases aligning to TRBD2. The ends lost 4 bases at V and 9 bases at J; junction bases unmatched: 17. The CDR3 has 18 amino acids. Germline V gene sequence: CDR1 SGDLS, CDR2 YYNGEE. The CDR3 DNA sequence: TGTGCCAGCAGCACAGCCGCTTTGCTAGCGGGGGGGCCGGGCATTCAGTACTTC. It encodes CASSTAALLAGGPGIQYF.

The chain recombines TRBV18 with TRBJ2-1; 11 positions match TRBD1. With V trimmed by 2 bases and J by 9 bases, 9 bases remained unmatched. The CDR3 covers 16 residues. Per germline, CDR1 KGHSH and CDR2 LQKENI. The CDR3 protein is CASSPRPGQGGSEQFF. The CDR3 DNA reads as TGTGCCAGCTCACCAAGGCCGGGACAGGGGGGAAGTGAGCAGTTCTTC.

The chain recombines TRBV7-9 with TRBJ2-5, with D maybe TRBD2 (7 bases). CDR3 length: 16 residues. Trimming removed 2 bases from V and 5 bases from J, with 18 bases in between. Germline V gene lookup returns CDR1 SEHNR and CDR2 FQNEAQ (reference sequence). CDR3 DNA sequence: TGTGCCAGCAGCTTAAACGGGGGGCCAGACCGGGAGACCCAGTACTTC. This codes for CASSLNGGPDRETQYF. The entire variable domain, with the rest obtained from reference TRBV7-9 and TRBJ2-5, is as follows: DTGVSQNPRHKITKRGQNVTFRCDPISEHNRLYWYRQTLGQGPEFLTYFQNEAQLEKSRLLSDRFSAERPKGSFSTLEIQRTEQGDSAMYLCASSLNGGPDRETQYFGPGTRLLVL.

The CDR3 region has the DNA TGCGCCAGCAGCTGGGACAGGGGGGATGGAAACACCATATATTTT. Translated: CASSWDRGDGNTIYF. The chain recombines TRBV5-1 with TRBJ1-3; 11 positions match TRBD1. The germline V gene has CDR1 SGHRS and CDR2 YFSETQ. This CDR3 is 15 amino acids long. Unmatched junction bases numbered 2, after V lost 3 bases and J lost 3 bases.

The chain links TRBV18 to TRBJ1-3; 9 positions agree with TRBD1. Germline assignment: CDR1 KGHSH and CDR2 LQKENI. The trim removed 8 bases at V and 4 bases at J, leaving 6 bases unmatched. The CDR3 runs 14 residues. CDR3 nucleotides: TGTGCCAGCCAGACCGGACAGGGGGGAAACACCATATATTTT. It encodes CASQTGQGGNTIYF. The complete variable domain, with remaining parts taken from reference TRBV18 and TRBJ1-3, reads NAGVMQNPRHLVRRRGQEARLRCSPMKGHSHVYWYRQLPEEGLKFMVYLQKENIIDESGMPKERFSAEFPKEGPSILRIQQVVRGDSAAYFCASQTGQGGNTIYFGEGSWLTVV.

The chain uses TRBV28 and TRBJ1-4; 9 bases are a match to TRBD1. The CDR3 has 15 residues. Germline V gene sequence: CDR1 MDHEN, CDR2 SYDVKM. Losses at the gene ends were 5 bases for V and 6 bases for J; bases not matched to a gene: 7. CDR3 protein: CASSAQTGGYEKLFF. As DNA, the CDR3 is TGTGCCAGCAGTGCCCAGACAGGGGGATATGAAAAACTGTTTTTT.

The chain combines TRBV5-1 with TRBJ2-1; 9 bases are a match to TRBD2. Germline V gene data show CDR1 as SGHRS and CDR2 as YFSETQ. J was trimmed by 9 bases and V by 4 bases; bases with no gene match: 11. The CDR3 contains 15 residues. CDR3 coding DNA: TGCGCCAGCAGCCTGGATAGCGGGAGTTTGGGTGAGCAGTTCTTC. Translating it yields CASSLDSGSLGEQFF.

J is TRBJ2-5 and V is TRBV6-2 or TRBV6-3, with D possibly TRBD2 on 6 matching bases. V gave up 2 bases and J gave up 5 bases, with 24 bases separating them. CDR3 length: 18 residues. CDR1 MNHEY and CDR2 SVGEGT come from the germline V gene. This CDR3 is CASSYDPRLDFRGETQYF. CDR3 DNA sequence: TGTGCCAGCAGTTACGATCCCAGACTCGACTTCCGGGGGGAGACCCAGTACTTC.

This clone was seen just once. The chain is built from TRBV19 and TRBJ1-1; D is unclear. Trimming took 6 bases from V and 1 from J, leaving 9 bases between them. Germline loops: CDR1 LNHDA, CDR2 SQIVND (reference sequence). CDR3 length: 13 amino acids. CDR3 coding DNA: TGTGCCAGTAGGACTCTACAGAACACTGAAGCTTTCTTT. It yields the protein CASRTLQNTEAFF.

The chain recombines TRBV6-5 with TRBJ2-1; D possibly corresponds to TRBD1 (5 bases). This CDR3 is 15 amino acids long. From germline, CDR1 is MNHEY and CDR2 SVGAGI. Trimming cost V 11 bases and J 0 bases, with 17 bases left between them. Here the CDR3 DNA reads TGTGCCGGGGCAAAGGACCGGCGCTCCTACAATGAGCAGTTCTTC. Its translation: CAGAKDRRSYNEQFF.

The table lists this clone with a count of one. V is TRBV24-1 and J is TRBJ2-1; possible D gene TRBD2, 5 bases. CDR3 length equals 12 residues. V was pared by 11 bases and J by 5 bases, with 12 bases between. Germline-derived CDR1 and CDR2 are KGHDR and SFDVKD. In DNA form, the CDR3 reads TGTGCCATTGGAGAAGCGGACAATGAGCAGTTCTTC. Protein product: CAIGEADNEQFF.

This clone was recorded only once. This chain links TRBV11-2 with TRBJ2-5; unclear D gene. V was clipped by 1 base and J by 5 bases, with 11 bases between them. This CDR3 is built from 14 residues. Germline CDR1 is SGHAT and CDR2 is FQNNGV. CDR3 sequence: CASSLGRVRETQYF. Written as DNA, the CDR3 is TGTGCCAGCAGCTTAGGTCGGGTCCGGGAGACCCAGTACTTC.

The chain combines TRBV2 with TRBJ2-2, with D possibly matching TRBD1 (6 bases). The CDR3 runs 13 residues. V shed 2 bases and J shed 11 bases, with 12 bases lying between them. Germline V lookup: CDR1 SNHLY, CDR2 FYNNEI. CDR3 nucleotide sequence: TGTGCCAGCAGTGAATTTGTCAGGGGCGAGCTGTTTTTT. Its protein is CASSEFVRGELFF.

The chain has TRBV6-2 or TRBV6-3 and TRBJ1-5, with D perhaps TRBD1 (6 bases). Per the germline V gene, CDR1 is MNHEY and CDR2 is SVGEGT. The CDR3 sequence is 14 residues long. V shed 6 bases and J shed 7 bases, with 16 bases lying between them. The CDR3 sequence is CASSQPGGWQPQHF. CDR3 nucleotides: TGTGCCAGCAGCCAACCGGGGGGCTGGCAGCCCCAGCATTTT.

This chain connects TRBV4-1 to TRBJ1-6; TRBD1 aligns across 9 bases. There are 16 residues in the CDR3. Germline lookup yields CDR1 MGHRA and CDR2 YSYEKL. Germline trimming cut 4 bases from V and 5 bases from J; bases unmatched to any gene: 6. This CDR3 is CASSLTDRGNNSPLHF. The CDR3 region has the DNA TGCGCCAGCAGCCTAACGGACAGGGGAAATAATTCACCCCTCCACTTT.

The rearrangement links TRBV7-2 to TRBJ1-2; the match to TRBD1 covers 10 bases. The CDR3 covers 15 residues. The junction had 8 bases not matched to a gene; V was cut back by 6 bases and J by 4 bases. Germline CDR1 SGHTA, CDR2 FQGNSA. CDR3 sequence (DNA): TGTGCCAGCAGTTGGGGGGGACAGGGGATCTATGGCTACACCTTC. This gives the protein CASSWGGQGIYGYTF.